Below, 29 T cell receptor beta chains from the same sample are listed, as sequenced in a study of response to subunit inactivated influenza vaccine. TCRdb re-derived calls from the RT-PCR reads in MiXCR, one entry per CDR3 protein. The sample carries 500,000 to 600,000 distinct CDR3 sequences, 10% to 15% recorded once. Material: PBMCs from blood, obtained on the day of vaccination. These receptors originate from a man aged 50 or older who received an inactivated influenza vaccine.

This clonotype was seen a handful of times. The chain joins TRBV3-1 to TRBJ2-1; TRBD2 matches at 7 bases. Germline V CDR1 and CDR2: LGHDT, YNNKEL (reference sequence). This CDR3 has 14 amino acids. The junction had 3 bases not matched to a gene; V was cut back by 1 base and J by 6 bases. The CDR3 here is CASSQVGGSNEQFF. In DNA form, the CDR3 reads TGTGCCAGCAGCCAAGTCGGGGGGAGCAATGAGCAGTTCTTC.

The J gene is TRBJ2-5, the V gene TRBV20-1; 7 nucleotides agree with TRBD2. There are 15 residues in the CDR3. Germline V lookup: CDR1 DFQATT, CDR2 SNEGSKA (reference sequence). Germline trimming cut 5 bases from V and 0 bases from J; bases unmatched to any gene: 9. The CDR3 reads CSASLAETYQETQYF. The CDR3 DNA reads TGCAGTGCTTCCCTAGCGGAGACGTACCAAGAGACCCAGTACTTC.

Note on this clonotype: A much larger clonotype is one base distant, so this may be a read error. The chain uses TRBV4-3 and TRBJ1-1; D is undetermined. The germline V gene encodes CDR1 LGHNA and CDR2 YSLEER. The CDR3 length is 13 residues. The CDR3 region is CAGSQDGSSEAFF. The CDR3 DNA is TGCGCCGGCAGCCAAGACGGATCATCTGAAGCTTTCTTT.

The table lists this clonotype with a few counts. This sequence joins TRBV4-2 and TRBJ2-5, with 8 positions matching TRBD2. This CDR3 is 18 amino acids long. CDR1 and CDR2 (germline): LGHNA, YNFKEQ. Trimming at V came to 0 bases and at J to 3 bases, leaving 12 bases not matched to a gene. The CDR3 region is CASSQDPTGPGGKETQYF. In DNA form, the CDR3 reads TGTGCCAGCAGCCAAGATCCTACGGGTCCGGGGGGGAAAGAGACCCAGTACTTC.

This clonotype was observed a handful of times. The J gene is TRBJ2-1, the V gene TRBV6-1; TRBD2 aligns across 13 bases. The CDR3 has 16 residues. Germline V gives CDR1 MNHNS, CDR2 SASEGT. The ends lost 5 bases at V and 8 bases at J; junction bases unmatched: 9. The CDR3 loop reads CASSQIRTSGSDEQFF. Written as DNA, the CDR3 is TGTGCCAGCAGTCAAATCCGGACTAGCGGGAGCGATGAGCAGTTCTTC.

The chain couples TRBV7-9 to TRBJ2-1; 9 nucleotides line up with TRBD2. This CDR3 is 16 amino acids long. CDR1 and CDR2 from the germline V gene are SEHNR and FQNEAQ (reference sequence). Trimming at V came to 2 bases and at J to 2 bases, leaving 4 bases not matched to a gene. In DNA form, the CDR3 reads TGTGCCAGCAGCTTACCGCGGGGGGGCGCCTACAATGAGCAGTTCTTC. Translation gives CASSLPRGGAYNEQFF. The variable domain in full, with the rest retrieved from reference TRBV7-9 and TRBJ2-1, is DTGVSQNPRHKITKRGQNVTFRCDPISEHNRLYWYRQTLGQGPEFLTYFQNEAQLEKSRLLSDRFSAERPKGSFSTLEIQRTEQGDSAMYLCASSLPRGGAYNEQFFGPGTRLTVL.

V and J are TRBV25-1 and TRBJ2-3, with D possibly being TRBD1 (5 bases). Trimming shortened V by 3 bases and J by 5 bases, and 15 bases separated the two germline ends. Germline CDR1 MGHDK, CDR2 SYGVNS. There are 15 residues in the CDR3. CDR3 sequence: CASSDKQGVGDTQYF. CDR3 bases: TGTGCCAGCAGTGATAAGCAGGGCGTTGGAGATACGCAGTATTTT.

The chain has TRBV7-2 and TRBJ1-2; D is perhaps TRBD1 (6 bases). V shed 4 bases and J shed 8 bases, with 11 bases lying between them. CDR3 length equals 12 residues. Germline CDR1 SGHTA, CDR2 FQGNSA. The CDR3 bases are TGTGCCAGCAGCTCCTCGACAGGCGGCTACACCTTC. This gives the protein CASSSSTGGYTF.

This clonotype was detected ten times or more. This sequence joins TRBV5-5 and TRBJ2-1; D is ambiguous. This CDR3 comprises 15 residues. Trimming removed 1 base at V and 0 bases at J, with 8 bases between. In germline, CDR1 is SGHKS, CDR2 YYEKEE (reference sequence). The CDR3 DNA sequence: TGTGCCAGCAGCTTGACGCAGAGCTCCTACAATGAGCAGTTCTTC. This translates into CASSLTQSSYNEQFF.

The rearrangement links TRBV20-1 to TRBJ1-1; D is perhaps TRBD1 (6 bases). The CDR3 extends over 14 amino acids. Germline values: CDR1 DFQATT, CDR2 SNEGSKA (reference sequence). Trimming pared 0 bases from V and 7 bases from J, leaving 15 bases between. The CDR3 here is CSARERGVGGEAFF. The CDR3 DNA follows: TGCAGTGCTAGAGAGAGGGGGGTAGGTGGTGAAGCTTTCTTT.

This clonotype has just a few counts. DNA of the CDR3: TGCAGTGCTGTCCGGGACAACAGGGCCTACAATGAGCAGTTCTTC. Its protein is CSAVRDNRAYNEQFF. The J gene is TRBJ2-1, the V gene TRBV20-1; tentative D call: TRBD1 (6 bases). Germline V gene lookup returns CDR1 DFQATT and CDR2 SNEGSKA (reference sequence). The V gene lost 5 bases and the J gene lost 2 bases, with 16 bases spanning the gap. The CDR3 covers 15 residues.

The rearrangement links TRBV10-2 to TRBJ2-5; 9 bases align to TRBD1. From germline, CDR1 is WSHSY and CDR2 SAAADI. After removal of 9 bases from V and 5 bases from J, the junction contained 7 bases not matched to a gene. This CDR3 contains 13 residues. The CDR3 here is CASTGQGEETQYF. The CDR3 bases are TGCGCCAGTACGGGACAGGGAGAGGAGACCCAGTACTTC.

This clonotype occurred a few times. The genes are TRBV11-2 and TRBJ1-6; D remains ambiguous. In germline, CDR1 is SGHAT, CDR2 FQNNGV. This CDR3 has 14 residues. Trimming took off 4 bases at V and 7 bases at J, with 11 bases between the two ends. The chain's CDR3 is CASSSLFGNSPLHF. For the CDR3, the DNA is TGTGCCAGCAGCTCGCTCTTCGGCAATTCACCCCTCCACTTT. The variable domain in full, with the rest retrieved from reference TRBV11-2 and TRBJ1-6, is EAGVAQSPRYKIIEKRQSVAFWCNPISGHATLYWYQQILGQGPKLLIQFQNNGVVDDSQLPKDRFSAERLKGVDSTLKIQPAKLEDSAVYLCASSSLFGNSPLHFGNGTRLTVT.

This clonotype showed up just a few times. The rearrangement joins TRBV6-6 to TRBJ2-7, with D tentatively TRBD1 (6 bases). Germline CDR1 is MNHNY and CDR2 is SVGAGI (reference sequence). This CDR3 has 13 residues. V shed 7 bases and J shed 3 bases, with 13 bases lying between them. The CDR3 DNA is TGTGCCAGCACCCCGAGGGGGAGCTACGAGCAGTACTTC. It is translated as CASTPRGSYEQYF.

This chain connects TRBV20-1 to TRBJ1-5, with a tentative D call TRBD1 (5 bases). With 3 bases removed from V and 0 bases from J, the gap between germline ends came to 9 bases. The CDR3 totals 14 residues. Germline loops: CDR1 DFQATT, CDR2 SNEGSKA (reference sequence). CDR3 region: CSASMGGSNQPQHF. CDR3 nucleotides: TGCAGTGCTAGTATGGGGGGTAGCAATCAGCCCCAGCATTTT.

The sample holds a few counts of this clonotype. The chain couples TRBV3-1 to TRBJ2-1; TRBD2 matches 14 bases. The CDR3 has 14 residues. V shed 4 bases, J shed 12 bases, and the junction held 5 bases outside the gene matches. The germline V gene encodes CDR1 LGHDT and CDR2 YNNKEL (reference sequence). CDR3 loop: CASSPGTSGGGQFF. The CDR3 bases are TGTGCCAGCAGCCCCGGGACTAGCGGGGGAGGGCAGTTCTTC.

Turning to this clonotype: This may be a read error, as it is one base from a much larger clone. The chain uses TRBV20-1 and TRBJ2-1, with 12 bases fitting TRBD2. Trimming at V came to 2 bases and at J to 6 bases, leaving 11 bases not matched to a gene. This CDR3 has 17 residues. Germline assignment: CDR1 DFQATT and CDR2 SNEGSKA (reference sequence). The DNA for the CDR3 is TGCAGTGCTAGAACTAGGACGGGACTAGCGGGCCTCAATGAGCAGTTCTTC. The encoded protein is CSARTRTGLAGLNEQFF.

This clonotype was found many times. The chain uses TRBV12-3 or TRBV12-4 and TRBJ1-6; D unresolved. This CDR3 spans 12 amino acids. V was pared by 4 bases and J by 9 bases, with 7 bases between. CDR3 nucleotides: TGTGCCAGCAGTTCGCTTCCTTCACCCCTCCACTTT. This gives the protein CASSSLPSPLHF.

This clonotype turned up a few times. The rearrangement links TRBV20-1 to TRBJ1-1; D may be TRBD1 (6 bases). Deletions cut 2 bases from V and 1 base from J, with 17 bases between. The germline CDR1 and CDR2 sequences are DFQATT and SNEGSKA (reference sequence). This CDR3 region has 16 residues. CDR3 sequence reads: CSARRGGLGANTEAFF. The CDR3 nucleotides read TGCAGTGCTAGAAGGGGGGGTCTGGGGGCGAACACTGAAGCTTTCTTT.

This clonotype was counted at least ten times. The rearrangement joins TRBV15 to TRBJ1-2; D gene uncertain. This CDR3 contains 14 residues. Germline-derived CDR1 and CDR2 are LNHNV and YYDKDF (reference sequence). Trimming removed 5 bases from V and 5 bases from J, with 15 bases in between. The CDR3 is CATSYGRNSYGYTF. CDR3 nucleotides: TGTGCCACCAGCTATGGCAGGAACTCATATGGCTACACCTTC. The variable domain in full, with the rest retrieved from reference TRBV15 and TRBJ1-2, is DAMVIQNPRYQVTQFGKPVTLSCSQTLNHNVMYWYQQKSSQAPKLLFHYYDKDFNNEADTPDNFQSRRPNTSFCFLDIRSPGLGDTAMYLCATSYGRNSYGYTFGSGTRLTVV.

At least ten counts were recorded for this clonotype. The V gene is TRBV7-9, the J gene TRBJ2-7; no firm D call. This CDR3 spans 13 amino acids. The ends were cut back, 5 bases at V and 3 bases at J, with 11 bases in the middle. Per the germline V gene, CDR1 is SEHNR and CDR2 is FQNEAQ (reference sequence). Here the CDR3 DNA reads TGTGCCAGCAGCCCCGGTGGGGACTACGAGCAGTACTTC. Amino acid sequence: CASSPGGDYEQYF.

This chain joins TRBV12-3 or TRBV12-4 and TRBJ2-2; no definite D call. V lost 3 bases to trimming and J lost 0 bases, with 8 bases between them. The CDR3 consists of 15 residues. The CDR3 DNA is TGTGCCAGCAGTTTTCAGGCTACGAACACCGGGGAGCTGTTTTTT. Its translation is CASSFQATNTGELFF.

Many counts were recorded for this clonotype. V and J are TRBV27 and TRBJ2-5; D call uncertain. The CDR3 covers 13 residues. The V gene lost 11 bases and the J gene lost 4 bases, with 17 bases spanning the gap. Germline CDR1 is MNHEY and CDR2 is SMNVEV (reference sequence). The CDR3 spells CASPLGVRETQYF. CDR3 nucleotide sequence: TGTGCCTCCCCCCTAGGAGTTCGAGAGACCCAGTACTTC.

This clonotype has more than one count but fewer than ten. In nucleotides, the CDR3 is TGTGCCAGCAGTCCACCACCGGGACAGGGCCATGAAAAACTGTTTTTT. It encodes CASSPPPGQGHEKLFF. The chain carries TRBV6-1 and TRBJ1-4; 9 positions match TRBD1. V shed 5 bases and J 6 bases; nucleotides not matched to a gene: 10. CDR1 and CDR2 (germline): MNHNS, SASEGT. The CDR3 consists of 16 residues.

This clonotype has only a few counts. The gene calls are TRBV12-3 or TRBV12-4 and TRBJ2-3; 8 bases fit TRBD1. The CDR3 extends over 12 amino acids. After removal of 3 bases from V and 12 bases from J, the junction contained 5 bases not matched to a gene. The CDR3 reads CASSFGQGNQYF. The CDR3 nucleotides read TGTGCCAGCAGTTTCGGACAGGGAAACCAGTATTTT.

The rearrangement joins TRBV19 to TRBJ2-1, with 7 positions matching TRBD2. Germline-derived CDR1 and CDR2 are LNHDA and SQIVND (reference sequence). The CDR3 covers 15 residues. Germline trimming cut 3 bases from V and 2 bases from J; bases unmatched to any gene: 4. The CDR3 is CASSIGGGAYNEQFF. The DNA of the CDR3 is TGTGCCAGTAGTATCGGTGGGGGGGCCTACAATGAGCAGTTCTTC.

The chain carries TRBV4-1 and TRBJ1-1; weak D call: TRBD1 (5 bases). Trimming removed 3 bases from V and 0 bases from J, with 17 bases in between. The CDR3 consists of 17 residues. Germline V CDR1 and CDR2: MGHRA, YSYEKL. For the CDR3, the DNA is TGCGCCAGCAGCCAGGGACGCGGAGGATTCATGAACACTGAAGCTTTCTTT. This encodes CASSQGRGGFMNTEAFF.

This clonotype was counted a few times. DNA for the CDR3: TGTGCCAGCAGCTTAGGACGGACAGGGATGTACGAGCAGTACTTC. This encodes CASSLGRTGMYEQYF. This rearrangement joins TRBV7-8 to TRBJ2-7; 8 nucleotides line up with TRBD1. Germline values: CDR1 SGHVS, CDR2 FQNEAQ. This CDR3 is 15 amino acids long. Germline trimming cut 1 base from V and 4 bases from J; bases unmatched to any gene: 6. Variable domain in full (rest from reference TRBV7-8 and TRBJ2-7): GAGVSQSPRYKVAKRGQDVALRCDPISGHVSLFWYQQALGQGPEFLTYFQNEAQLDKSGLPSDRFFAERPEGSVSTLKIQRTQQEDSAVYLCASSLGRTGMYEQYFGPGTRLTVT.

This clonotype has only a few counts. The V and J genes are TRBV12-3 or TRBV12-4 and TRBJ2-1; 8 bases line up with TRBD2. V was pared by 3 bases and J by 9 bases, with 7 bases of the junction left unmatched. CDR3 length equals 14 residues. CDR3 residues: CASSFRGGGGEQFF. The CDR3 bases are TGTGCCAGCAGTTTTCGGGGGGGCGGAGGTGAGCAGTTCTTC.